Shown below are 17 T cell receptor beta chains from a single sample sequenced in a study of OX40 agonist ivuxolimab in advanced cancers. Some clones are missing from TCRdb's copy, which holds only in-frame ones; the method was immunoSEQ multiplex PCR. Here the sample spans around 93,000 clones, 80% to 90% being singletons. Sequenced here: CD4+ or CD8+ T cells sorted from blood, sampled in a trial of the OX40 agonist ivuxolimab. These receptors were collected from an adult with an advanced solid tumor such as melanoma, head and neck, liver or kidney cancer.

This chain links TRBV4-3 with TRBJ2-3; 7 positions match TRBD2. The J segment lost 1 base and the V segment lost 0 bases, leaving 7 bases of the junction unmatched. The germline gives CDR1 LGHNA, CDR2 YSLEER. This CDR3 is built from 17 residues. The CDR3 loop is CASSQDLGGGGTDTQYF. CDR3 nucleotides: TGCGCCAGCAGCCAAGATCTTGGGGGAGGGGGCACAGATACGCAGTATTTT.

The chain joins TRBV5-4 to TRBJ1-4; D might be TRBD1 (5 bases). There are 15 residues in the CDR3. Trimming shortened V by 1 base and J by 8 bases, and 15 bases separated the two germline ends. CDR1 SGHNT and CDR2 YYREEE come from the germline V gene (reference sequence). For the CDR3, the DNA is TGTGCCAGCAGCTTGAGAAGGGGCGCAGGGGAAAAACTGTTTTTT. Amino acid sequence: CASSLRRGAGEKLFF. Supplemented by reference TRBV5-4 and TRBJ1-4, the full variable domain reads ETGVTQSPTHLIKTRGQQVTLRCSSQSGHNTVSWYQQALGQGPQFIFQYYREEENGRGNFPPRFSGLQFPNYSSELNVNALELDDSALYLCASSLRRGAGEKLFFGSGTQLSVL.

This chain uses TRBV7-8 with TRBJ2-5; 8 nucleotides line up with TRBD1. Germline trimming cut 3 bases from V and 2 bases from J; bases unmatched to any gene: 2. There are 14 residues in the CDR3. Germline CDR1 and CDR2: SGHVS and FQNEAQ. CDR3 loop: CASSFNRGQETQYF. CDR3 nucleotides: TGTGCCAGCAGCTTTAACAGGGGGCAAGAGACCCAGTACTTC.

CDR3 sequence reads: CASSFDRDYGYTF. The CDR3 DNA reads as TGCGCCAGCAGCTTTGACAGGGACTATGGCTACACCTTC. The chain is built from TRBV5-1 and TRBJ1-2; TRBD1 matches at 7 bases. The CDR3 is 13 amino acids. The J segment lost 3 bases and the V segment lost 2 bases, leaving 1 base of the junction unmatched. CDR1 is SGHRS and CDR2 is YFSETQ in the germline V gene.

This clone has just one count. The chain couples TRBV6-5 to TRBJ1-6; maybe TRBD1 (6 bases). This CDR3 has 16 amino acids. CDR1 is MNHEY and CDR2 is SVGAGI in the germline V gene. Trimming shortened V by 2 bases and J by 5 bases, and 13 bases separated the two germline ends. This CDR3 reads CASSYDIYRDNSPLHF. The CDR3 coding sequence is TGTGCCAGCAGTTACGATATTTACAGGGATAATTCACCCCTCCACTTT.

In its sample, this clone was seen once. CDR3 in DNA: TGCAGCGTGGGAGGGGGCTCCTACGAGCAGTACTTC. This sequence encodes CSVGGGSYEQYF. The chain carries TRBV29-1 and TRBJ2-7, with TRBD2 as a possible D gene (7 bases). Germline values: CDR1 SQVTM, CDR2 ANQGSEA. CDR3 length equals 12 residues. The germline V and J ends were trimmed by 6 bases and 0 bases, with 9 bases remaining between them.

The CDR3 loop reads CSVAALAGDTGELFF. The CDR3 nucleotides read TGCAGCGTTGCGGCACTAGCGGGGGACACCGGGGAGCTGTTTTTT. The chain carries TRBV29-1 and TRBJ2-2, with 11 bases matching TRBD2. CDR1 SQVTM and CDR2 ANQGSEA come from the germline V gene. V shed 4 bases and J 3 bases; nucleotides not matched to a gene: 4. This CDR3 comprises 15 residues.

For the CDR3, the DNA is TGTGCCAGCAGCTCCGGGACTAGCGGGGGACCATCTGGGGCCAACGTCCTGACTTTC. Translating it yields CASSSGTSGGPSGANVLTF. V usage is TRBV5-8 and J usage is TRBJ2-6; 14 nucleotides match TRBD2. The germline gives CDR1 SGHTS, CDR2 YDEGEE. The CDR3 extends over 19 amino acids. The V and J ends lost 3 bases and 1 base, in that order; junction bases with no gene match: 6.

The genes are TRBV7-2 and TRBJ1-1; weak D call: TRBD1 (5 bases). This CDR3 region has 12 residues. Trimming left V 3 bases short and J 6 bases short, with 8 bases between. Germline values: CDR1 SGHTA, CDR2 FQGNSA. The CDR3 spells CASSFRGSEAFF. As DNA, the CDR3 is TGTGCCAGCAGCTTCCGGGGGTCTGAAGCTTTCTTT.

The J gene is TRBJ2-6, the V gene TRBV11-3; tentatively, D is TRBD2 (6 bases). Trimming pared 10 bases from V and 4 bases from J, leaving 17 bases between. Germline CDR1 SGHNT, CDR2 YENEEA. This CDR3 is 15 amino acids long. DNA for the CDR3: TGTGCCACCGGGGAGGCCTCAGGGGGGGCCAACGTCCTGACTTTC. It translates to CATGEASGGANVLTF.

The chain combines TRBV6-1 with TRBJ1-1; 8 positions agree with TRBD1. The CDR3 has 15 amino acids. After removal of 3 bases from V and 2 bases from J, the junction contained 5 bases not matched to a gene. CDR1 MNHNS and CDR2 SASEGT come from the germline V gene. For the CDR3, the DNA is TGTGCCAGCAGTGAGGCAGGGGGCGTAAACACTGAAGCTTTCTTT. Amino acid sequence: CASSEAGGVNTEAFF.

Only a few counts were recorded for this clone. The rearrangement uses TRBV5-3 and TRBJ2-7; 7 bases are a match to TRBD1. TRBV5-3 is an ORF, and what it does is uncertain. The CDR3 runs 15 residues. The V gene end was trimmed by 4 bases and the J gene end by 5 bases; junction bases not matched to a gene: 12. The CDR3: CARSPDRVIIHEQYF. The CDR3 DNA reads as TGTGCCAGAAGCCCCGACAGGGTAATTATCCACGAGCAGTACTTC.

The V gene is TRBV29-1, the J gene TRBJ2-3, with 8 bases fitting TRBD2. V trimming: 8 bases; J trimming: 5 bases; junction bases outside the gene matches: 9. The CDR3 contains 13 residues. Germline-derived CDR1 and CDR2 are SQVTM and ANQGSEA. This CDR3 is CSLVGLGIDTQYF. The CDR3 DNA is TGCAGCCTCGTGGGACTAGGGATAGATACGCAGTATTTT.

The chain uses TRBV30 and TRBJ1-1; D is ambiguous. The germline CDR1 and CDR2 sequences are GTSNPN and SVGIG (reference sequence). V lost 2 bases and J 1 base, leaving 11 bases between the germline ends. The length of the CDR3 is 14 residues. In DNA, the CDR3 is TGTGCCTGGAGTCGACGACAAACGAACACTGAAGCTTTCTTT. Translating gives CAWSRRQTNTEAFF. The whole variable domain, remainder taken from reference TRBV30 and TRBJ1-1, is SQTIHQWPATLVQPVGSPLSLECTVEGTSNPNLYWYRQAAGRGLQLLFYSVGIGQISSEVPQNLSASRPQDRQFILSSKKLLLSDSGFYLCAWSRRQTNTEAFFGQGTRLTVV.

The chain joins TRBV18 to TRBJ2-3, with 8 positions matching TRBD1. The germline gives CDR1 KGHSH, CDR2 LQKENI. J was trimmed by 5 bases and V by 4 bases; bases with no gene match: 5. The CDR3 consists of 14 residues. As DNA, the CDR3 is TGTGCCAGCTCACGGACAGGGTCGGGAGATACGCAGTATTTT. Its protein product is CASSRTGSGDTQYF.

The chain joins TRBV19 to TRBJ2-7; a possible D gene is TRBD2 (5 bases). Trimming stripped 8 bases from V and 1 base from J, with 18 bases between. CDR1 LNHDA and CDR2 SQIVND come from the germline V gene (reference sequence). The CDR3 length is 15 residues. CDR3 loop: CASGNGPSGSYEQYF. In DNA, the CDR3 is TGTGCCAGTGGTAATGGGCCCTCGGGATCCTACGAGCAGTACTTC.

This chain joins TRBV19 and TRBJ2-1; D possibly matches TRBD1 or TRBD2 (5 bases each). CDR1 and CDR2 (germline): LNHDA, SQIVND (reference sequence). The CDR3 consists of 16 residues. The V and J ends lost 3 bases and 10 bases respectively, with 22 bases between them. The CDR3 is CASSMGERGRVREQFF. CDR3 coding DNA: TGTGCCAGTAGTATGGGGGAGAGGGGAAGGGTCCGGGAGCAGTTCTTC.